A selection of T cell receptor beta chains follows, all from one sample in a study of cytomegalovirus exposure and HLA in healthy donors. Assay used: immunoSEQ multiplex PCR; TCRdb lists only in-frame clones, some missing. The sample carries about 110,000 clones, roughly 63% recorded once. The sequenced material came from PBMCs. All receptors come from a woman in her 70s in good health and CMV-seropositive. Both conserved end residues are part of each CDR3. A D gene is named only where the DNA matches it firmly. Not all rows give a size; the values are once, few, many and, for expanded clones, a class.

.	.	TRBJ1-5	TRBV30	TGTGCCTGGAGTGTACGGGGGAGGGGCCGGCAGCCCCAGCATTTT	CAWSVRGRGRQPQHF
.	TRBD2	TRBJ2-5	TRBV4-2	TGTGCCAGCAGCCAAGATAACAGCGGGGGTTTACAAGAGACCCAGTACTTC	CASSQDNSGGLQETQYF
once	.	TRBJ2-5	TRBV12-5	TGTGCTAGTGGTTTGAGCTTTCCCCCAGAGACCCAGTACTTC	CASGLSFPPETQYF
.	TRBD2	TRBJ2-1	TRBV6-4	TGTGCCAGCAGCTCCACAGCGGGGGGGCAGAATGAGCAGTTCTTC	CASSSTAGGQNEQFF
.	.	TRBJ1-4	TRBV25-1	TGTGCCAGCAGTGAAAACTATAATGAAAAACTGTTTTTT	CASSENYNEKLFF
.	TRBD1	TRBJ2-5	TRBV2	TGTGCCAGCAGTGAGGACAGGGGAGAGACCCAGTACTTC	CASSEDRGETQYF
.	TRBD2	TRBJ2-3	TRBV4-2	TGTGCCAGCAGCCTTATGGCGGGGGGGTCTACAGATACGCAGTATTTT	CASSLMAGGSTDTQYF
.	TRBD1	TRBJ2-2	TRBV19	TGTGCCAGTAGTAGCTACAGGGGCCCCACCGGGGAGCTGTTTTTT	CASSSYRGPTGELFF
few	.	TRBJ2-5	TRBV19	TGTGCCAGTAGTAAAGGAGGAATGATCCAAGAGACCCAGTACTTC	CASSKGGMIQETQYF
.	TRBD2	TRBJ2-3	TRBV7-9	TGTGCCAGCAGGCCCCGGACTAGCGGGACCACAGATACGCAGTATTTT	CASRPRTSGTTDTQYF
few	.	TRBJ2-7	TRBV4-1	TGCGCCAGCAGCCAAGGGGCCCAGTCTTCCTACGAGCAGTACTTC	CASSQGAQSSYEQYF
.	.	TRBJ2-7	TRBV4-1	TGCGCCAGCAGCCAAGATTTAACAGCTTTCTACGAGCAGTACTTC	CASSQDLTAFYEQYF
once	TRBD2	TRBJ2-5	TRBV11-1	TGTGCCAGCAGCACTATAGGGACTAGCGGGTTGCAAGAGACCCAGTACTTC	CASSTIGTSGLQETQYF
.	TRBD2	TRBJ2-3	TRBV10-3	TGTGCCATCAGCATCGGGACTAGCGGCTCAGATACGCAGTATTTT	CAISIGTSGSDTQYF
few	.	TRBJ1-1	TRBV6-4	TGTGCCAGCAGTGCCAGGGTCTCCAGGAACACTGAAGCTTTCTTT	CASSARVSRNTEAFF
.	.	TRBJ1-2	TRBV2	TGTGCCAGCAGTCCGACGACATTGAACTATGGCTACACCTTC	CASSPTTLNYGYTF
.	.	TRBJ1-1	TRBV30	TGTGCCTGGAGTAAAGACAGGACCAGACGAGGAGCTTTCTTT	CAWSKDRTRRGAFF
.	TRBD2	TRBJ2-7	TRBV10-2	TGCGCCAGCAAGGGACTAGCGGGGGGAAATTACGAGCAGTACTTC	CASKGLAGGNYEQYF
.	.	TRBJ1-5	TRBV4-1	TGCGCCAGCAGCCCCCTCGGGGGGCCCCAGCATTTT	CASSPLGGPQHF
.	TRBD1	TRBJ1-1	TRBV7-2	TGTGCCAGCAGCTTAGAGGTAACGGGACAGAGAGCTTTCTTT	CASSLEVTGQRAFF
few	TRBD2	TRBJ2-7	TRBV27	TGTGCCAGCAACATGGGCCCCCGACTAGCCCACGAGCAGTACTTC	CASNMGPRLAHEQYF
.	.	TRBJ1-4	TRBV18	TGTGCCAGCTCAGTACTTCAAGATGAAAAACTGTTTTTT	CASSVLQDEKLFF
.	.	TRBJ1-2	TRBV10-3	TGTGCCATCAGTGAAATTGGGCTCCATGGCTACACCTTC	CAISEIGLHGYTF
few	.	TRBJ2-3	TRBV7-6	TGTGCCAGCAGCTTAGGGGTGGGCGGGCCCGGCACAGATACGCAGTATTTT	CASSLGVGGPGTDTQYF
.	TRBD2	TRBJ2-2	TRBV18	TGTGCCAGCTCACCGGGACTAGATCGCACCGGGGAGCTGTTTTTT	CASSPGLDRTGELFF
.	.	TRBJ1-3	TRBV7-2	TGTGCCAGCAGCTTAGGGGCAGTTTGGGACACCATATATTTT	CASSLGAVWDTIYF
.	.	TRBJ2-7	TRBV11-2	TGTGCCAGCAGCCTGGAGGAGAACTACGAGCAGTACTTC	CASSLEENYEQYF
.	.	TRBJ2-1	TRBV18	TGTGCCAGCTCACCACCGGTTTCGCAGGGGAAGGATGAGCAGTTCTTC	CASSPPVSQGKDEQFF
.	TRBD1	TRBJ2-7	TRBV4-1	TGCGCCAGCAGCCCTGGTATGCCGGGACAGGGGAATGCGTACGAGCAGTACTTC	CASSPGMPGQGNAYEQYF
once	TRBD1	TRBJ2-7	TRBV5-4	TGTGCCAGCAGCACCGGGACAGCCTCCTACGAGCAGTACTTC	CASSTGTASYEQYF
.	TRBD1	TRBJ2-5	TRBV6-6	TGTGCCAGCAGTTTTCCGGGACAGGGGGCGGAGACCCAGTACTTC	CASSFPGQGAETQYF
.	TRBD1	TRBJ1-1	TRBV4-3	TGCGCCAGCAGCCGAATGGGGGACAGGGGAAACACTGAAGCTTTCTTT	CASSRMGDRGNTEAFF
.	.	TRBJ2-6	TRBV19	TGTGCCAGTAGTATCGGGTCTGGGGCCAACGTCCTGACTTTC	CASSIGSGANVLTF
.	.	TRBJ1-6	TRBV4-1	TGCGCCAGCAGCCTCTTCTCCTATAATTCACCCCTCCACTTT	CASSLFSYNSPLHF
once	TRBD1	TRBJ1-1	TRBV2	TGTGCCAGCAGTCTTACAGGGGGGAACACTGAAGCTTTCTTT	CASSLTGGNTEAFF
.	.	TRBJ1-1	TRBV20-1	TGCAGTGGAGTGCGGTCCACTGAAGCTTTCTTT	CSGVRSTEAFF
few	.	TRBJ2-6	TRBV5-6	TGTGCCAGCGCTAAGAACCCGGGTTCAGGGGCCAACGTCCTGACTTTC	CASAKNPGSGANVLTF
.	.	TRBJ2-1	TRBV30	TGTGCCTGGAGTGTAAGGGTTGGGGCGGATGAGCAGTTCTTC	CAWSVRVGADEQFF
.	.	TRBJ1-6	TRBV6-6	TGTGCCAGCAGTCGCCGACAGACCTATAATTCACCCCTCCACTTT	CASSRRQTYNSPLHF
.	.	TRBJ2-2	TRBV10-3	TGTGCCATCAGTGAGGACGGGGGAATGGGGGAGCTGTTTTTT	CAISEDGGMGELFF
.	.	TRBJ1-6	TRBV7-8	TGTGCCAGCAGCTTAGTAGGAGATAATTCACCCCTCCACTTT	CASSLVGDNSPLHF
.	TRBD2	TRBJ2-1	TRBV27	TGTGCCAGCAGTGAGGGGTTGGGACTAGCCATTTTAGGCAATGAGCAGTTCTTC	CASSEGLGLAILGNEQFF
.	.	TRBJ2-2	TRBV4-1	TGCGCCAGCAGCCAAGATCAGACGGGTACCGGGGAGCTGTTTTTT	CASSQDQTGTGELFF
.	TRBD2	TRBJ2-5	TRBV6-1	TGTGCCAGCAGTTTACTAGCGGGGGGGCAAGAGACCCAGTACTTC	CASSLLAGGQETQYF
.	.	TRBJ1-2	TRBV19	TGTGCCAGTAAAATTACCGGGACAATCTATGGCTACACCTTC	CASKITGTIYGYTF
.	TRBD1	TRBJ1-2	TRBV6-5	TGTGCCAGCAGCCGGACAGGGGCTAACTATGGCTACACCTTC	CASSRTGANYGYTF
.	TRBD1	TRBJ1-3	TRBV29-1	TGCAGCGTTGGTGGGACAGGGGAGGGAAACACCATATATTTT	CSVGGTGEGNTIYF
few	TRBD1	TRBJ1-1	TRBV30	TGTGCCTTCGGAACGAGACAGGGAAACACTGAAGCTTTCTTT	CAFGTRQGNTEAFF
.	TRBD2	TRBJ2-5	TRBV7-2	TGTGCCAGCAGGCGACTAGCGGCTGTGACCCAGTACTTC	CASRRLAAVTQYF
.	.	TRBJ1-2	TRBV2	TGTGCCAGCAGGCCTTGGACAGATATTGGCTATGGCTACACCTTC	CASRPWTDIGYGYTF
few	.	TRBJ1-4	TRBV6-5	TGTGCCAGCAGCTCCGGTCAAAAACTGTTTTTT	CASSSGQKLFF
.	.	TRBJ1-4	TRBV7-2	TGTGCCAGCAGCTTTACAGGGATGGCTAATGAAAAACTGTTTTTT	CASSFTGMANEKLFF
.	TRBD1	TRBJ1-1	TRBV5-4	TGTGCCAGCAGCTTGGGACAGGGGAGTACTGAAGCTTTCTTT	CASSLGQGSTEAFF